These 10 T cell receptor beta chains originate from one sample sequenced in a study of blood T cell repertoires in COVID-19. Assay: immunoSEQ multiplex PCR; the TCRdb copy retains only in-frame clones and omits some. The sample yields about 270,000 clones, around nine tenths seen once. Sequencing was done on a sample of PBMCs or T cells enriched from blood (not recorded which). The receptors shown here come from a woman aged 55-69 years who had recovered from COVID-19.

The chain has TRBV7-2 and TRBJ2-2; 7 nucleotides line up with TRBD1. In germline, CDR1 is SGHTA, CDR2 FQGNSA. CDR3 length equals 16 residues. V lost 1 base, J lost 1 base, and 3 bases stayed unmatched. CDR3 in amino acids: CASSLVRGRNTGELFF. The CDR3 coding sequence is TGTGCCAGCAGCTTAGTCAGGGGGAGGAACACCGGGGAGCTGTTTTTT.

This clone has only a few counts. The chain employs TRBV3-1 (or the pseudogene TRBV3-2) and TRBJ1-1; D is perhaps TRBD1 (6 bases). CDR1 LGHDT and CDR2 YNNKEL come from the germline V gene (reference sequence). CDR3 size: 13 residues. Trimming cost V 4 bases and J 7 bases, with 13 bases left between them. The CDR3 DNA is TGTGCCAGCAGCCGACCGGGACACCTTGAAGCTTTCTTT. Translation: CASSRPGHLEAFF.

V is TRBV28 and J is TRBJ1-4, with D possibly TRBD1 on 6 matching bases. From germline, CDR1 is MDHEN and CDR2 SYDVKM. V was cut by 6 bases and J by 8 bases, with 16 bases left in between. The length of the CDR3 is 14 residues. This CDR3 reads CASSLGHRPEKLFF. The CDR3 DNA reads TGTGCCAGCAGCCTGGGACATCGACCCGAAAAACTGTTTTTT.

The chain links TRBV5-1 to TRBJ2-5, with D perhaps matching TRBD2 (6 bases). Trimming took off 4 bases at V and 1 base at J, with 17 bases between the two ends. Germline V gives CDR1 SGHRS, CDR2 YFSETQ. CDR3 length equals 16 residues. CDR3 in amino acids: CASSLDAAGPQETQYF. CDR3 DNA: TGCGCCAGCAGCCTGGACGCAGCGGGTCCCCAAGAGACCCAGTACTTC. The full variable domain, completed using reference TRBV5-1 and TRBJ2-5, is KAGVTQTPRYLIKTRGQQVTLSCSPISGHRSVSWYQQTPGQGLQFLFEYFSETQRNKGNFPGRFSGRQFSNSRSEMNVSTLELGDSALYLCASSLDAAGPQETQYFGPGTRLLVL.

The V and J genes are TRBV2 and TRBJ1-2, with D uncertain. With 4 bases removed from V and 3 bases from J, the gap between germline ends came to 6 bases. The CDR3 is 12 amino acids. Germline V gene sequence: CDR1 SNHLY, CDR2 FYNNEI. The CDR3 DNA reads TGTGCCAGCAGTGTGGCGGACTATGGCTACACCTTC. Amino acid sequence: CASSVADYGYTF.

This clone has only one observation. V and J are TRBV28 and TRBJ1-5; D gene ambiguous. This CDR3 has 13 amino acids. Trimming took off 3 bases at V and 6 bases at J, with 9 bases between the two ends. The germline gives CDR1 MDHEN, CDR2 SYDVKM. Here the CDR3 reads CASSFQAGQPQHF. Written as DNA, the CDR3 is TGTGCCAGCAGTTTCCAGGCTGGTCAGCCCCAGCATTTT. Together with reference TRBV28 and TRBJ1-5, the CDR3 gives the full variable domain: DVKVTQSSRYLVKRTGEKVFLECVQDMDHENMFWYRQDPGLGLRLIYFSYDVKMKEKGDIPEGYSVSREKKERFSLILESASTNQTSMYLCASSFQAGQPQHFGDGTRLSIL.

This clone was seen once. The chain has TRBV15 and TRBJ1-2, with D maybe TRBD1 (5 bases). The CDR3 contains 13 residues. Looked up from germline, CDR1 is LNHNV and CDR2 is YYDKDF (reference sequence). V was trimmed by 8 bases and J by 3 bases, leaving 13 bases between them. CDR3 residues: CATRFGGDYGYTF. In DNA, the CDR3 is TGTGCCACCCGTTTCGGGGGGGACTATGGCTACACCTTC.

This chain connects TRBV6-5 to TRBJ2-5; 8 bases align to TRBD1. The CDR3 totals 13 residues. The ends lost 6 bases at V and 5 bases at J; junction bases unmatched: 5. Germline loops: CDR1 MNHEY, CDR2 SVGAGI. The CDR3 here is CASSPQGEETQYF. The CDR3 nucleotides read TGTGCCAGCAGCCCACAGGGGGAGGAGACCCAGTACTTC.

This clone was observed once. The rearrangement uses TRBV5-6 and TRBJ1-2; the match to TRBD1 covers 7 bases. This CDR3 is built from 15 residues. Germline values: CDR1 SGHDT, CDR2 YYEEEE. The J segment lost 4 bases and the V segment lost 7 bases, leaving 13 bases of the junction unmatched. CDR3 sequence: CASRTQKGASYGYTF. CDR3 nucleotide sequence: TGTGCCAGCCGAACGCAAAAGGGGGCCTCCTATGGCTACACCTTC.

Here the CDR3 reads CAWIGGPQRDTF. The CDR3 DNA sequence: TGTGCCTGGATAGGTGGCCCGCAGAGGGACACCTTC. The rearrangement uses TRBV30 and TRBJ1-2; D unresolved. Germline V gene lookup returns CDR1 GTSNPN and CDR2 SVGIG (reference sequence). CDR3 size: 12 residues. Trimming removed 4 bases at V and 12 bases at J, with 18 bases between.